A selection of T cell receptor beta chains follows, all from one sample in a study of blood T cell repertoires in COVID-19. Here immunoSEQ multiplex PCR was the method, and the copy in TCRdb shows in-frame clones only, minus some. The repertoire has 95,000 to 150,000 clones, roughly three quarters of them found once; the top ten carry over 6.5%. The specimen was peripheral blood. Receptors originate from a human donor in a cohort sampled during active COVID-19. The CDR3 runs from the conserved cysteine through the conserved F or W. A D gene is named only where the DNA matches it firmly. The size entry is marked missing in some rows and otherwise reads once, few, many or a size class.

v_gene	j_gene	abundance	d_gene	CDR3aa	CDR3nt
TRBV5-1	TRBJ1-2	.	TRBD1	CASSGTGGGDGYTF	TGCGCCAGCAGCGGGACAGGGGGCGGTGATGGCTACACCTTC
TRBV7-6	TRBJ1-2	.	.	CASSQRAGAGDYGYTF	TGTGCCAGCAGCCAGAGGGCAGGGGCCGGTGACTATGGCTACACCTTC
TRBV11-2	TRBJ2-7	.	.	CASSLDSRVNGRVPYEQYF	TGTGCCAGCAGCTTAGATAGCCGGGTCAACGGGAGAGTGCCCTACGAGCAGTACTTC
TRBV2	TRBJ1-5	.	TRBD1	CARGGRVQPQHF	TGTGCCAGAGGGGGCAGGGTACAGCCCCAGCATTTT
TRBV5-1	TRBJ2-1	few	TRBD2	CASSLDPLAGGTSYNEQFF	TGCGCCAGCAGCTTGGACCCTTTAGCGGGAGGAACCTCCTACAATGAGCAGTTCTTC
TRBV5-1	TRBJ1-1	few	TRBD1	CASSLAGTGDTEAFF	TGCGCCAGCAGCTTGGCCGGGACAGGAGACACTGAAGCTTTCTTT
TRBV15	TRBJ1-1	.	TRBD1	CATSRGDREDTEAFF	TGTGCCACCAGCAGAGGGGACAGGGAGGACACTGAAGCTTTCTTT
TRBV19	TRBJ1-5	.	.	CASSIDRRGPGSNQPQHF	TGTGCCAGTAGTATAGATCGGAGGGGCCCCGGGAGCAATCAGCCCCAGCATTTT
TRBV2	TRBJ2-7	.	.	CASRGLAPSYEQYF	TGTGCCAGCAGAGGGCTAGCGCCCTCCTACGAGCAGTACTTC
TRBV19	TRBJ1-2	.	TRBD1	CASMGPLQGKANYGYTF	TGTGCCAGTATGGGACCACTACAGGGGAAGGCTAACTATGGCTACACCTTC
TRBV4-1	TRBJ2-7	.	.	CASSQGAGLNEQYF	TGCGCCAGCAGCCAAGGAGCGGGCTTGAACGAGCAGTACTTC
TRBV7-6	TRBJ2-7	few	TRBD2	CASSPGLAGFSYEQYF	TGTGCCAGCAGCCCAGGACTAGCGGGGTTCTCCTACGAGCAGTACTTC
TRBV9	TRBJ1-1	few	.	CASSVEAGNTEAFF	TGTGCCAGCAGCGTAGAAGCAGGGAACACTGAAGCTTTCTTT
TRBV6-5	TRBJ1-4	.	.	CASSYSQINEKLFF	TGTGCCAGCAGTTACTCACAGATTAATGAAAAACTGTTTTTT